This T cell receptor beta chain was identified in a study of blood T cell repertoires in COVID-19. Study information: Spain, Italy and the United States supplied samples that represented acute and convalescent COVID-19. The analysed material was cDNA or gDNA that came from T cells, B-cell-depleted T cells, or PBMCs.

Authors' methods: For nucleated cells, counts were estimated from reference gene primer amplification. Here immunoSEQ multiplex PCR was the method, and the copy in TCRdb shows in-frame clones only, minus some. From that table come the V and J calls and clone size; the DNA was used to work out D and trimming. The data hold some 14,000 clones, with roughly 87% observed a single time. V dropped 10 bases and J dropped 6; count of bases not matched to a gene: 8. The germline V gene has CDR1 MNHEY and CDR2 SMNVEV (reference sequence). The CDR3 contains 12 residues. The receptor was isolated from a human donor in a cohort sampled during active COVID-19. This rearrangement joins TRBV27 to TRBJ2-7; 8 bases align to TRBD1. What was sequenced was peripheral blood. CDR3 bases: TGTGCCACCCGCAGGACAGGGTCCGAGCAGTACTTC. This codes for CATRRTGSEQYF.